A selection of T cell receptor beta chains follows, all from one sample in a study of T cells in Graves' hyperthyroidism and ophthalmopathy. Each CDR3 protein is one row after TCRdb ran MiXCR on the multiplex PCR reads. The sample has 600,000 to 850,000 distinct CDR3 sequences; about 19% are singletons. The material sequenced was blood. These receptors were taken from a woman aged 45-60 years with Graves' hyperthyroidism that later progressed to Graves' ophthalmopathy. The CDR3 runs from the conserved cysteine through the conserved F or W.

>TRBJ2-5|TRBV7-6
CASSGWTGGWETQYF
>TRBJ2-2|TRBV5-1
CASWGQSNTGELFF
>TRBJ1-6|TRBV2
CASSEGQYNSPLHF
>TRBJ2-2|TRBV6-1
CASSAPEGAADTGELFF
>TRBJ1-2|TRBV7-2
CASSFLPGPSGYGYTF
>TRBJ2-3|TRBV7-9
CASSFSAYFTDTQYF
>TRBJ2-2|TRBV7-3
CASSRLRLAGGDTGELFF
>TRBJ1-6|TRBV7-3
CASSLTPAEEGSPLHF
>TRBJ1-6|TRBV10-3
CAIGDNSPLHF
>TRBJ1-2|TRBV2
CARIGPDRANYGYTF
>TRBJ1-1|TRBV27
CASSPRSTGPVEAFF
>TRBJ2-3|TRBV27
CASSSRLAGRTDTQYF
>TRBJ1-3|TRBV5-1
CASSPGQAGNTIYF
>TRBJ2-1|TRBV5-1
CATAILAGGQYSYNEQFF
>TRBJ2-2|TRBV20-1
CSAISGGAGTGELFF
>TRBJ2-3|TRBV28
CASSFRRGTRTDTQYF
>TRBJ1-5|TRBV27
CASSTQLDRDSNQPQHF
>TRBJ2-6|TRBV27
CASSWAGLRSGANVLTF
>TRBJ1-5|TRBV15
CATSRDWAGGQPQHF
>TRBJ1-1|TRBV2
CASSDGVGNTEAFF
>TRBJ2-1|TRBV7-9
CASTQGNGHNEQFF